These T cell receptor beta chains were read from a single sample in a study of T cell changes during pregnancy in multiple sclerosis. Profiling relied on immunoSEQ multiplex PCR, and the TCRdb table lists in-frame clones only, not all of them. The sample lists 40,000 to 60,000 clones, 94% seen once, with over 0.4% in the top ten. This specimen consisted of CD4+ T cells from peripheral blood mononuclear cells, obtained in the first trimester of pregnancy. The receptors derive from a female donor with multiple sclerosis, enrolled in a pregnancy study. CDR3s include the opening cysteine and the closing phenylalanine or tryptophan. A D gene is named only where the DNA matches it firmly. A row's size may be missing; if present it is once, few, many or a size class.

d_call: NA; j_call: TRBJ2-3; clone_size: NA; v_call: TRBV5-4; cdr3_aa: CATSAGAPTDTQYF; cdr3_nt: TGTGCCACGTCCGCAGGGGCGCCCACAGATACGCAGTATTTT
d_call: NA; j_call: TRBJ1-1; clone_size: NA; v_call: TRBV19; cdr3_aa: CASSIGRSEAFF; cdr3_nt: TGTGCCAGTAGTATAGGACGGAGTGAAGCTTTCTTT
d_call: TRBD1; j_call: TRBJ2-3; clone_size: NA; v_call: TRBV6-5; cdr3_aa: CASTHTGAGTDTQYF; cdr3_nt: TGTGCCAGCACACACACAGGGGCCGGCACAGATACGCAGTATTTT
d_call: NA; j_call: TRBJ2-7; clone_size: NA; v_call: TRBV11-3; cdr3_aa: CASSLAGVDEQYF; cdr3_nt: TGTGCCAGCAGCTTAGCCGGGGTAGACGAGCAGTACTTC
d_call: TRBD1; j_call: TRBJ1-2; clone_size: NA; v_call: TRBV6-5; cdr3_aa: CASSSWDSGWYGYTF; cdr3_nt: TGTGCCAGCAGTTCCTGGGACAGTGGGTGGTATGGCTACACCTTC
d_call: NA; j_call: TRBJ2-7; clone_size: NA; v_call: TRBV29-1; cdr3_aa: CSGGGNEQYF; cdr3_nt: TGCAGCGGGGGGGGCAACGAGCAGTACTTC
d_call: NA; j_call: TRBJ2-2; clone_size: NA; v_call: TRBV2; cdr3_aa: CASSEARTATGELFF; cdr3_nt: TGTGCCAGCAGTGAAGCGCGGACTGCGACCGGGGAGCTGTTTTTT
d_call: NA; j_call: TRBJ2-3; clone_size: NA; v_call: TRBV5-1; cdr3_aa: CASSLGGAVSDTQYF; cdr3_nt: TGCGCCAGCAGCTTGGGAGGCGCGGTGTCTGATACGCAGTATTTT
d_call: TRBD1; j_call: TRBJ1-1; clone_size: NA; v_call: TRBV7-8; cdr3_aa: CASSPRQGSEAFF; cdr3_nt: TGTGCCAGCAGCCCACGACAGGGGTCTGAAGCTTTCTTT
d_call: NA; j_call: TRBJ2-7; clone_size: few; v_call: TRBV6-5; cdr3_aa: CASSTPGIPYEQYF; cdr3_nt: TGTGCCAGCAGTACGCCAGGGATACCATACGAGCAGTACTTC
d_call: TRBD2; j_call: TRBJ2-1; clone_size: NA; v_call: TRBV7-6; cdr3_aa: CASSSRLAGGDNEQFF; cdr3_nt: TGTGCCAGCAGCTCTAGACTAGCGGGGGGGGACAATGAGCAGTTCTTC
d_call: TRBD1; j_call: TRBJ1-1; clone_size: NA; v_call: TRBV9; cdr3_aa: CASSVSAGGTNTEAFF; cdr3_nt: TGTGCCAGCAGCGTATCGGCAGGGGGCACGAACACTGAAGCTTTCTTT
d_call: NA; j_call: TRBJ2-1; clone_size: once; v_call: TRBV2; cdr3_aa: CASSEGGRRLRHEQFF; cdr3_nt: TGTGCCAGCAGTGAAGGGGGGCGAAGGCTCCGCCATGAGCAGTTCTTC
d_call: TRBD1; j_call: TRBJ1-3; clone_size: once; v_call: TRBV2; cdr3_aa: CASSRDRASSGNTIYF; cdr3_nt: TGTGCCAGCAGTCGGGACAGGGCAAGCTCTGGAAACACCATATATTTT
d_call: NA; j_call: TRBJ2-7; clone_size: once; v_call: TRBV6-6; cdr3_aa: CASSLGQTGTYEQYF; cdr3_nt: TGTGCCAGCAGCCTAGGACAAACAGGGACCTACGAGCAGTACTTC
d_call: NA; j_call: TRBJ2-7; clone_size: NA; v_call: TRBV2; cdr3_aa: CASTSSGRGTYEQYF; cdr3_nt: TGTGCCAGCACGTCGTCTGGGCGAGGGACCTACGAGCAGTACTTC
d_call: NA; j_call: TRBJ2-2; clone_size: NA; v_call: TRBV11-1; cdr3_aa: CASSPNRDTGELFF; cdr3_nt: TGTGCCAGCAGCCCGAACAGGGACACCGGGGAGCTGTTTTTT
d_call: TRBD1; j_call: TRBJ2-1; clone_size: NA; v_call: TRBV18; cdr3_aa: CASSLTRDRVSYNEQFF; cdr3_nt: TGTGCCAGCTCCCTAACACGGGACAGGGTATCCTACAATGAGCAGTTCTTC
d_call: NA; j_call: TRBJ2-1; clone_size: NA; v_call: TRBV6-1; cdr3_aa: CASSEATGTHNEQFF; cdr3_nt: TGTGCCAGCAGTGAAGCGACCGGGACTCACAATGAGCAGTTCTTC
d_call: TRBD2; j_call: TRBJ2-3; clone_size: NA; v_call: TRBV6-1; cdr3_aa: CASRIGLADTDTQYF; cdr3_nt: TGTGCCAGCAGAATCGGACTAGCGGACACAGATACGCAGTATTTT
d_call: NA; j_call: TRBJ1-5; clone_size: NA; v_call: TRBV5-5; cdr3_aa: CASSLYGDSNQPQHF; cdr3_nt: TGTGCCAGCAGCTTGTACGGAGATAGCAATCAGCCCCAGCATTTT
d_call: NA; j_call: TRBJ2-5; clone_size: NA; v_call: TRBV5-5; cdr3_aa: CASISLRAEGSQETQYF; cdr3_nt: TGTGCCAGCATCTCCCTCAGAGCGGAGGGGTCCCAAGAGACCCAGTACTTC
d_call: NA; j_call: TRBJ1-2; clone_size: medium-sized; v_call: TRBV7-8; cdr3_aa: CASSLASVTYGYTF; cdr3_nt: TGTGCCAGCAGCTTAGCCTCGGTCACCTATGGCTACACCTTC
d_call: TRBD1; j_call: TRBJ2-7; clone_size: NA; v_call: TRBV5-1; cdr3_aa: CASSPGQPYEQYF; cdr3_nt: TGCGCCAGCAGCCCGGGACAGCCCTACGAGCAGTACTTC
d_call: TRBD1; j_call: TRBJ2-7; clone_size: once; v_call: TRBV29-1; cdr3_aa: CSGGQATYEQYF; cdr3_nt: TGCAGCGGAGGACAGGCGACCTACGAGCAGTACTTC
d_call: NA; j_call: TRBJ1-5; clone_size: NA; v_call: TRBV6-6; cdr3_aa: CASSSGQPQHF; cdr3_nt: TGTGCCAGCAGTTCGGGTCAGCCCCAGCATTTT
d_call: TRBD2; j_call: TRBJ2-2; clone_size: NA; v_call: TRBV7-9; cdr3_aa: CASRFGERGPVAGELFF; cdr3_nt: TGTGCCAGCAGGTTCGGGGAGCGGGGCCCAGTTGCCGGGGAGCTGTTTTTT
d_call: NA; j_call: TRBJ2-7; clone_size: NA; v_call: TRBV6-1; cdr3_aa: CASSVGRITYEQYF; cdr3_nt: TGTGCCAGCAGTGTTGGCCGAATTACCTACGAGCAGTACTTC
d_call: NA; j_call: TRBJ1-2; clone_size: NA; v_call: TRBV29-1; cdr3_aa: CSVEQLGYGYTF; cdr3_nt: TGCAGCGTTGAGCAGCTAGGCTATGGCTACACCTTC
d_call: NA; j_call: TRBJ1-4; clone_size: medium-sized; v_call: TRBV7-8; cdr3_aa: CASQLKGEDNEKLFF; cdr3_nt: TGTGCCAGCCAATTGAAGGGGGAAGATAATGAAAAACTGTTTTTT
d_call: TRBD1; j_call: TRBJ1-2; clone_size: NA; v_call: TRBV7-3; cdr3_aa: CASSTTGTDNGYTF; cdr3_nt: TGTGCCAGCAGCACCACAGGGACAGATAATGGCTACACCTTC
d_call: TRBD1; j_call: TRBJ2-6; clone_size: NA; v_call: TRBV7-3; cdr3_aa: CASSPGGSGANVLTF; cdr3_nt: TGTGCCAGCAGCCCAGGGGGCTCTGGGGCCAACGTCCTGACTTTC
d_call: NA; j_call: TRBJ2-7; clone_size: NA; v_call: TRBV5-1; cdr3_aa: CASSPNTDSLSYEQYF; cdr3_nt: TGCGCCAGCAGCCCGAACACTGACTCCTTATCCTACGAGCAGTACTTC
d_call: TRBD1; j_call: TRBJ1-6; clone_size: NA; v_call: TRBV27; cdr3_aa: CASSLRDSSYNSPLHF; cdr3_nt: TGTGCCAGCAGTCTAAGGGACAGCTCCTATAATTCACCCCTCCACTTT
d_call: NA; j_call: TRBJ1-1; clone_size: NA; v_call: TRBV7-3; cdr3_aa: CASGYRAGTEAFF; cdr3_nt: TGTGCCAGCGGCTACAGGGCGGGCACTGAAGCTTTCTTT
d_call: NA; j_call: TRBJ1-3; clone_size: NA; v_call: TRBV9; cdr3_aa: CASRDTGNTIYF; cdr3_nt: TGTGCCAGCCGGGACACTGGAAACACCATATATTTT
d_call: TRBD1; j_call: TRBJ1-1; clone_size: NA; v_call: TRBV5-1; cdr3_aa: CASTDRGQAFF; cdr3_nt: TGCGCCAGCACCGACAGGGGTCAAGCTTTCTTT
d_call: TRBD2; j_call: TRBJ2-3; clone_size: NA; v_call: TRBV5-1; cdr3_aa: CASSWTSGGAGDTQYF; cdr3_nt: TGCGCCAGCAGCTGGACTAGCGGGGGGGCTGGAGATACGCAGTATTTT
d_call: NA; j_call: TRBJ2-3; clone_size: once; v_call: TRBV7-2; cdr3_aa: CASSSRGQEGDTQYF; cdr3_nt: TGTGCCAGCAGCTCCCGAGGACAGGAGGGAGATACGCAGTATTTT
d_call: NA; j_call: TRBJ2-2; clone_size: NA; v_call: TRBV6-1; cdr3_aa: CASTRVGELFF; cdr3_nt: TGTGCCAGCACACGGGTCGGGGAGCTGTTTTTT
d_call: TRBD2; j_call: TRBJ2-1; clone_size: NA; v_call: TRBV11-3; cdr3_aa: CASSFSGGAGNEQFF; cdr3_nt: TGTGCCAGCAGCTTTAGCGGGGGGGCCGGCAATGAGCAGTTCTTC
d_call: NA; j_call: TRBJ1-2; clone_size: NA; v_call: TRBV19; cdr3_aa: CASSMIRAQGSDYGYTF; cdr3_nt: TGTGCCAGTAGTATGATCCGCGCCCAGGGGAGCGACTATGGCTACACCTTC
d_call: NA; j_call: TRBJ1-1; clone_size: NA; v_call: TRBV7-7; cdr3_aa: CASSLDLHGEAFF; cdr3_nt: TGTGCTAGCAGCTTAGATCTTCACGGTGAAGCTTTCTTT
d_call: TRBD2; j_call: TRBJ2-3; clone_size: NA; v_call: TRBV19; cdr3_aa: CASSKVAGGVDTQYF; cdr3_nt: TGTGCCAGTAGTAAAGTAGCGGGGGGGGTAGATACGCAGTATTTT
d_call: TRBD1; j_call: TRBJ1-2; clone_size: NA; v_call: TRBV4-1; cdr3_aa: CASSQDPGGGYTF; cdr3_nt: TGCGCCAGCAGCCAAGATCCAGGGGGCGGCTACACCTTC
d_call: NA; j_call: TRBJ1-2; clone_size: NA; v_call: TRBV21-1; cdr3_aa: CASSNPPPDYGYTF; cdr3_nt: TGTGCCAGCAGCAATCCCCCACCGGACTATGGCTACACCTTC
d_call: NA; j_call: TRBJ2-6; clone_size: NA; v_call: TRBV7-6; cdr3_aa: CASSLERGLSGANVLTF; cdr3_nt: TGTGCCAGCAGCTTAGAACGGGGACTCTCTGGGGCCAACGTCCTGACTTTC
d_call: TRBD1; j_call: TRBJ2-7; clone_size: NA; v_call: TRBV14; cdr3_aa: CASSPSGGEQYF; cdr3_nt: TGTGCCAGCAGCCCATCAGGGGGCGAGCAGTACTTC
d_call: NA; j_call: TRBJ2-2; clone_size: NA; v_call: TRBV5-4; cdr3_aa: CASSTRGATGELFF; cdr3_nt: TGTGCCAGCAGCACTCGGGGTGCCACCGGGGAGCTGTTTTTT
d_call: NA; j_call: TRBJ1-1; clone_size: few; v_call: TRBV2; cdr3_aa: CASRRSGVAFF; cdr3_nt: TGTGCCAGCAGGAGATCAGGCGTAGCTTTCTTT
d_call: TRBD1; j_call: TRBJ1-2; clone_size: NA; v_call: TRBV19; cdr3_aa: CASSINGGQGNGYTF; cdr3_nt: TGTGCCAGTAGTATAAACGGTGGACAGGGGAATGGCTACACCTTC
d_call: NA; j_call: TRBJ1-2; clone_size: NA; v_call: TRBV25-1; cdr3_aa: CASRGDTQGFGYTF; cdr3_nt: TGTGCCAGCAGAGGGGACACCCAGGGTTTTGGCTACACCTTC